This TCR beta chain was sequenced during a study of metastatic and nonmetastatic thyroid tumors. About the research overall: Repertoires from blood and tumor or nodule tissue of malignant and benign thyroid patients were compared.

Each patient went into thyroid surgery without having received any treatment. MiXCR reprocessed the PCR reads for TCRdb. The sample carries fewer than 25,000 clones, around 29% recorded once. This clonotype originated in a female donor with papillary thyroid cancer or a benign thyroid nodule (not recorded which). Some clones in this sample may be carry-over from other donors' samples. The sequenced sample was blood.

CDR3 sequence (DNA): TGTGCCAGCAGCGTATGGCGATCCAGTAACACCGGGGAGCTGTTTTTT. Translation gives CASSVWRSSNTGELFF. The chain carries TRBV9 and TRBJ2-2; D gene ambiguous. Germline CDR1 SGDLS, CDR2 YYNGEE. V lost 1 base, J lost 2 bases, and 12 bases lay in between. This CDR3 is built from 16 residues. Using reference TRBV9 and TRBJ2-2 for the parts outside the CDR3, the full variable domain is DSGVTQTPKHLITATGQRVTLRCSPRSGDLSVYWYQQSLDQGLQFLIQYYNGEERAKGNILERFSAQQFPDLHSELNLSSLELGDSALYFCASSVWRSSNTGELFFGEGSRLTVL.